These T cell receptor beta chains were read from a single sample in a study of CD8 T cells in ankylosing spondylitis. MiXCR, run by TCRdb on the 5' RACE reads, gives a single entry per CDR3 protein. This sample has just under 550,000 distinct CDR3 sequences, with about an eighth found just once. Specimen: blood, either unsorted or a sorted T cell fraction (not recorded which). These receptors originate from a male donor with ankylosing spondylitis. The CDR3 runs from the conserved cysteine through the conserved F or W. The order of the fields is V gene, D gene, clone size, J gene, CDR3 protein, CDR3 DNA. D genes are given only for firm matches. Clone sizes are given selectively: once, few, many, or a class where the clone is expanded.

TRBV18	.	.	TRBJ2-5	CASALQGGQETQYF	TGTGCCAGCGCCTTGCAGGGGGGACAAGAGACCCAGTACTTC
TRBV6-2/TRBV6-3	.	.	TRBJ1-6	CASSSLDFAANSPLHF	TGTGCCAGCAGTTCCCTGGACTTCGCGGCTAATTCACCCCTCCACTTT
TRBV27	TRBD2	few	TRBJ2-1	CATSQQGRGRNEQFF	TGTGCCACTTCCCAACAAGGGAGGGGTAGGAATGAGCAGTTCTTC
TRBV15	.	.	TRBJ2-3	CATSRALSTDTQYF	TGTGCCACCAGCAGAGCTCTTAGCACAGATACGCAGTATTTT
TRBV7-9	.	few	TRBJ1-2	CASSLAGGRNYGYTF	TGTGCCAGCAGCTTAGCGGGGGGGAGGAACTATGGCTACACCTTC
TRBV18	.	few	TRBJ1-5	CASSPNRNRVLVQPQHF	TGTGCCAGCTCACCCAACCGAAACAGGGTGCTGGTTCAGCCCCAGCATTTT
TRBV5-6	TRBD2	few	TRBJ2-3	CASSRLAGEGTQYF	TGTGCCAGCAGCCGACTAGCGGGAGAGGGTACGCAGTATTTT
TRBV20-1	TRBD1	few	TRBJ2-5	CSATETGSETQYF	TGCAGTGCTACCGAGACAGGGTCGGAGACCCAGTACTTC
TRBV19	.	.	TRBJ1-2	CASSARTRPIPYGYTF	TGTGCCAGTAGCGCTCGAACCCGACCCATTCCCTATGGCTACACCTTC
TRBV6-2/TRBV6-3	.	few	TRBJ2-1	CASGDASQFF	TGTGCCAGCGGGGACGCCTCGCAGTTCTTC
TRBV24-1	.	.	TRBJ2-5	CATSDPRPQYQETQYF	TGTGCCACCAGTGACCCCCGACCGCAGTACCAAGAGACCCAGTACTTC
TRBV6-4	.	.	TRBJ2-1	CASSEAGFEQFF	TGTGCCAGCAGTGAGGCGGGGTTTGAGCAGTTCTTC
TRBV3-1	.	few	TRBJ2-2	CASSQEGLGETTGELFF	TGTGCCAGCAGCCAAGAGGGGCTTGGGGAGACCACCGGGGAGCTGTTTTTT
TRBV7-8	.	.	TRBJ2-2	CASSLVGSADTGELFF	TGTGCCAGCAGCTTAGTCGGGTCAGCCGACACCGGGGAGCTGTTTTTT
TRBV18	.	.	TRBJ2-4	CASSPGRLAKNIQYF	TGTGCCAGCTCACCGGGACGGCTAGCCAAAAACATTCAGTACTTC
TRBV27	.	many	TRBJ1-2	CASSYGYTF	TGTGCCAGCTCCTATGGCTACACCTTC
TRBV3-1	TRBD2	.	TRBJ2-1	CASSHAGTSGRAYNEQFF	TGTGCCAGCAGCCATGCCGGGACTAGCGGGAGGGCCTACAATGAGCAGTTCTTC
TRBV2	TRBD2	.	TRBJ2-2	CASKRSSGIAGELFF	TGTGCCAGCAAACGATCTAGCGGGATCGCCGGGGAGCTGTTTTTT
TRBV5-5	.	many	TRBJ2-2	CASSLGLATGELFF	TGTGCCAGCAGCTTGGGGCTAGCCACCGGGGAGCTGTTTTTT
TRBV10-3	TRBD1	few	TRBJ2-7	CAISDPSVWDRGVDEQYF	TGTGCCATCAGTGACCCCTCAGTTTGGGACAGGGGTGTTGACGAGCAGTACTTC
TRBV20-1	.	.	TRBJ2-6	CSATPRNLGANVLTF	TGCAGTGCCACCCCTCGAAACCTCGGGGCCAACGTCCTGACTTTC
TRBV4-1	.	.	TRBJ1-1	CASSQQGLRVNTEAFF	TGCGCCAGCAGCCAACAGGGGCTTAGGGTGAACACTGAAGCTTTCTTT
TRBV6-5	.	few	TRBJ2-2	CASSFIVTGELFF	TGTGCCAGCAGTTTTATAGTTACCGGGGAGCTGTTTTTT
TRBV27	TRBD2	many	TRBJ2-2	CASSFPSGRNTGELFF	TGTGCCAGCAGTTTCCCTAGCGGGAGAAACACCGGGGAGCTGTTTTTT
TRBV6-1	.	.	TRBJ2-5	CASSGPAGERWQETQYF	TGTGCCAGCAGTGGTCCTGCCGGGGAGAGATGGCAAGAGACCCAGTACTTC
TRBV20-1	.	.	TRBJ1-5	CSASYGEHQPQHF	TGCAGTGCTAGTTACGGTGAACATCAGCCCCAGCATTTT
TRBV5-1	.	.	TRBJ2-7	CASTQGGSYEQYF	TGCGCCAGCACCCAAGGAGGGTCCTACGAGCAGTACTTC
TRBV6-1	.	once	TRBJ2-1	CASGVSPGGVYNEQFF	TGTGCCAGCGGAGTTTCACCAGGGGGGGTCTACAATGAGCAGTTCTTC
TRBV20-1	TRBD2	.	TRBJ2-7	CSARGQTSGFSYEQYF	TGCAGTGCTAGAGGCCAAACTAGCGGGTTCTCCTACGAGCAGTACTTC
TRBV10-3	TRBD2	few	TRBJ2-1	CAITPLAGGYSVEQFF	TGTGCCATCACCCCGCTAGCGGGAGGGTATTCGGTGGAGCAGTTCTTC
TRBV6-4	TRBD1	few	TRBJ1-4	CASSEGQGWNEKLFF	TGTGCCAGCAGTGAGGGACAGGGATGGAATGAAAAACTGTTTTTT
TRBV7-9	TRBD1	many	TRBJ2-1	CASSMGQKIYNEQFF	TGTGCCAGCAGCATGGGACAGAAAATCTACAATGAGCAGTTCTTC
TRBV15	.	.	TRBJ2-7	CATSRGEATPFF	TGTGCCACCAGCAGAGGGGAAGCCACCCCCTTCTTC
TRBV7-2	TRBD2	.	TRBJ2-7	CASSFLTSGSYEQYF	TGTGCCAGCAGCTTCCTCACTAGCGGCTCCTACGAGCAGTACTTC
TRBV28	.	.	TRBJ2-7	CASISSGAASTYEQYF	TGTGCCAGCATTTCTTCTGGGGCAGCTTCAACCTACGAGCAGTACTTC
TRBV30	TRBD2	many	TRBJ2-2	CAWSGERELEAGELFF	TGTGCCTGGAGTGGGGAGCGGGAGCTTGAAGCAGGGGAGCTGTTTTTT
TRBV29-1	TRBD1	few	TRBJ1-2	CSVEGRQGEGEGYTF	TGCAGCGTTGAAGGTAGACAGGGGGAAGGTGAGGGCTACACCTTC
TRBV5-4	TRBD2	few	TRBJ2-2	CASTLGGLAHTGELFF	TGTGCCAGCACCCTGGGGGGACTAGCTCACACCGGGGAGCTGTTTTTT
TRBV7-9	.	.	TRBJ1-2	CASSSLRWGAYTF	TGTGCCAGCAGCTCACTCCGGTGGGGAGCCTACACCTTC
TRBV20-1	.	few	TRBJ2-1	CSASPASANSYNEQFF	TGCAGTGCTAGCCCCGCTAGCGCCAATTCCTACAATGAGCAGTTCTTC
TRBV20-1	TRBD2	few	TRBJ2-3	CSARSGLAEGPDTQYF	TGCAGTGCTAGATCAGGACTAGCGGAGGGGCCAGATACGCAGTATTTT
TRBV20-1	TRBD2	many	TRBJ2-3	CSAIGLAGGPNTDTQYF	TGCAGTGCTATCGGACTAGCGGGAGGGCCGAACACAGATACGCAGTATTTT
TRBV15	TRBD2	.	TRBJ2-5	CATSREVGGMYQETQYF	TGTGCCACCAGCAGAGAAGTCGGGGGGATGTACCAAGAGACCCAGTACTTC
TRBV18	TRBD2	few	TRBJ2-3	CASSNQREGTDTQYF	TGTGCCAGCTCAAACCAGCGGGAGGGCACAGATACGCAGTATTTT
TRBV5-1	.	.	TRBJ2-3	CASSLGTSGFLTDTQYF	TGCGCCAGCAGCTTGGGGACTTCTGGTTTTTTGACAGATACGCAGTATTTT
TRBV5-1	.	.	TRBJ2-2	CASSLGTWNTGELFF	TGCGCCAGCAGCTTGGGGACATGGAACACCGGGGAGCTGTTTTTT
TRBV20-1	.	.	TRBJ2-7	CSALTRINEQYF	TGCAGTGCCTTGACAAGGATCAACGAGCAGTACTTC
TRBV7-2	.	.	TRBJ2-2	CASSSYRVNTGELFF	TGTGCCAGCAGCTCATACAGGGTGAACACCGGGGAGCTGTTTTTT
TRBV5-5	.	.	TRBJ2-2	CASSFGPEMNTGELFF	TGTGCCAGCAGCTTCGGTCCGGAAATGAACACCGGGGAGCTGTTTTTT
TRBV5-1	.	.	TRBJ2-5	CASSGSGDQETQYF	TGCGCCAGCAGCGGCTCAGGGGACCAAGAGACCCAGTACTTC
TRBV20-1	.	.	TRBJ2-1	CSAEPVGVSYNEQFF	TGCAGTGCGGAACCGGTGGGGGTCTCCTACAATGAGCAGTTCTTC
TRBV20-1	.	few	TRBJ1-6	CSARDPMNPPLHF	TGCAGTGCTAGAGATCCCATGAATCCGCCCCTCCACTTT
TRBV12-3/TRBV12-4	.	.	TRBJ1-5	CASSLGGTLQPQHF	TGTGCCAGCAGTTTAGGGGGGACGTTACAGCCCCAGCATTTT
TRBV3-1	.	few	TRBJ1-1	CASSQAGTEAFF	TGTGCCAGCAGCCAAGCCGGCACTGAAGCTTTCTTT
TRBV12-3/TRBV12-4	.	many	TRBJ1-1	CASSLPGLNTEAFF	TGTGCCAGCAGTCTCCCGGGGCTGAACACTGAAGCTTTCTTT
TRBV30	TRBD2	.	TRBJ2-5	CAWSGLAEVRTQYF	TGTGCCTGGAGCGGACTAGCGGAAGTCAGGACCCAGTACTTC
TRBV2	.	.	TRBJ1-5	CASSGLEGGNQPQHF	TGTGCCAGCAGTGGTCTTGAGGGGGGAAATCAGCCCCAGCATTTT
TRBV2	.	few	TRBJ2-1	CAGSGSPNIYNEQFF	TGTGCCGGGTCAGGGAGTCCTAATATCTACAATGAGCAGTTCTTC
TRBV12-3/TRBV12-4	TRBD2	.	TRBJ2-5	CASSLGETSEQETQYF	TGTGCCAGCAGTTTAGGGGAGACTAGCGAACAAGAGACCCAGTACTTC
TRBV24-1	.	.	TRBJ1-2	CATSERGVGGYTF	TGTGCCACCAGTGAGAGAGGGGTCGGTGGCTACACCTTC